Listed below are T cell receptor beta chains from one sample, sequenced in a study of blood T cell repertoires in COVID-19. This table comes from immunoSEQ multiplex PCR, and its TCRdb copy is limited to in-frame clones, with some not included. Of roughly 130,000 clones in the sample, over 75% were seen once. Source material: peripheral blood. These receptors all come from a woman aged 55-70 years with acute or convalescent COVID-19. Both conserved end residues are part of each CDR3. The D gene is left open where the match is weak. Clone size is shown for a subset of rows, as once, few, many or a class of expanded clone.

abundance: .; j_gene: TRBJ1-3; v_gene: TRBV10-3; d_gene: TRBD1; CDR3aa: CAIRTLPGQGVNTIYF; CDR3nt: TGTGCCATCAGGACACTGCCGGGACAGGGGGTAAACACCATATATTTT
abundance: .; j_gene: TRBJ2-1; v_gene: TRBV5-1; d_gene: TRBD1; CDR3aa: CASSWDSFTSSYNEQFF; CDR3nt: TGCGCCAGCAGTTGGGACAGTTTTACGAGCTCCTACAATGAGCAGTTCTTC
abundance: .; j_gene: TRBJ2-1; v_gene: TRBV20-1; d_gene: .; CDR3aa: CSASHVQNEQFF; CDR3nt: TGCAGTGCTAGTCACGTCCAGAATGAGCAGTTCTTC
abundance: .; j_gene: TRBJ1-1; v_gene: TRBV28; d_gene: TRBD1; CDR3aa: CASRSGQGTTEAFF; CDR3nt: TGTGCCAGCAGATCTGGACAGGGTACGACTGAAGCTTTCTTT
abundance: .; j_gene: TRBJ1-1; v_gene: TRBV5-5; d_gene: .; CDR3aa: CASSLGGAGTEAFF; CDR3nt: TGTGCCAGCAGCTTGGGGGGCGCCGGGACTGAAGCTTTCTTT
abundance: .; j_gene: TRBJ2-7; v_gene: TRBV2; d_gene: .; CDR3aa: CASSEREGVTYEQYF; CDR3nt: TGTGCCAGCAGTGAGCGGGAAGGGGTTACCTACGAGCAGTACTTC
abundance: .; j_gene: TRBJ1-1; v_gene: TRBV2; d_gene: .; CDR3aa: CASSERHSGGVGVNTEAFF; CDR3nt: TGTGCCAGCAGTGAAAGGCACTCGGGGGGCGTTGGCGTGAACACTGAAGCTTTCTTT
abundance: .; j_gene: TRBJ1-1; v_gene: TRBV19; d_gene: TRBD1; CDR3aa: CASSQARGTEAFF; CDR3nt: TGTGCCAGTAGTCAGGCCAGGGGGACTGAAGCTTTCTTT
abundance: once; j_gene: TRBJ2-3; v_gene: TRBV10-3; d_gene: TRBD2; CDR3aa: CAIGGVLDDTQYF; CDR3nt: TGTGCCATCGGGGGGGTACTAGATGATACGCAGTATTTT
abundance: .; j_gene: TRBJ2-1; v_gene: TRBV7-8; d_gene: .; CDR3aa: CASSLAGVGEQFF; CDR3nt: TGTGCCAGCAGCTTAGCAGGGGTTGGTGAGCAGTTCTTC
abundance: .; j_gene: TRBJ1-6; v_gene: TRBV30; d_gene: TRBD1; CDR3aa: CAWRSTGEGSPLHF; CDR3nt: TGTGCCTGGAGATCGACAGGGGAAGGTTCACCCCTCCACTTT